This T cell receptor (beta chain) was captured in a study of Ad26.COV2.S vaccination and SARS-CoV-2 variants. As concerns this clone: Its antigen is as yet unknown.

Treatment: roughly 18 received Ad26.COV2.S at low or high dose, single or two shots; 5 received placebo; per-sample allocation not given. Specimens were obtained on day 63 following the first vaccine or placebo injection. The CDR3 has 17 amino acids. Trimming removed 0 bases from V and 5 bases from J; junction bases left unmatched: 11. Germline CDR1 and CDR2: LGHDT and YNNKEL (reference sequence). Findings of the study overall: Participants given vaccine showed non-spike TCR breadth similar to that of placebo recipients.

The data were produced by immunoSEQ multiplex PCR, yet TCRdb's version contains in-frame clones alone and is incomplete. Among 440,000 or so clones, roughly 90% were seen once, and the ten largest hold more than 1.5%. V is TRBV3-1 (or the pseudogene TRBV3-2) and J is TRBJ2-5, with TRBD2 identical over 8 bases. The source is a person aged 18-65 years who received the Ad26.COV2.S COVID-19 vaccine or a placebo. The material was peripheral blood, obtained in a trial of Ad26.COV2.S vaccine versus placebo. CDR3 sequence: CASSQDLSAGGVETQYF. The CDR3 region has the DNA TGTGCCAGCAGCCAAGATCTCAGTGCGGGGGGCGTCGAGACCCAGTACTTC.